Shown below are 20 T cell receptor beta chains from a single sample sequenced in a study of T cells in Graves' hyperthyroidism and ophthalmopathy. Template material for amplifying TCR beta CDR3 regions consisted of RNA transcripts. HTBI primers were employed in a first-round RT-PCR of the TCR CDR3. TCRdb reprocessed the multiplex PCR reads via MiXCR and lists one record per CDR3 protein. The sample records hundreds of thousands of distinct CDR3 sequences, 15% being singletons. Sequences were obtained from blood. The receptors derive from a woman aged 30 to 39 with Graves' hyperthyroidism.

This clonotype was observed at least ten times. The V call is TRBV20-1, the J call TRBJ1-1; no firm D call. Trimming cost V 6 bases and J 4 bases, with 9 bases left between them. CDR3 length equals 11 residues. Germline CDR1 is DFQATT and CDR2 is SNEGSKA (reference sequence). The CDR3 DNA reads TGCAGTGCGTGGGAAATCACTGAAGCTTTCTTT. It yields the protein CSAWEITEAFF.

V usage is TRBV7-9 and J usage is TRBJ2-1; 11 positions match TRBD2. The CDR3 is 14 amino acids. V dropped 7 bases and J dropped 5; count of bases not matched to a gene: 4. Germline V gene sequence: CDR1 SEHNR, CDR2 FQNEAQ (reference sequence). The CDR3 protein is CASTRLAGNNEQFF. CDR3 nucleotide sequence: TGTGCCAGCACCCGACTAGCGGGGAACAATGAGCAGTTCTTC.

A note on this clonotype: It may be a read error: a sequence one base away is much more abundant. The chain combines TRBV7-3 with TRBJ2-3, with D tentatively TRBD2 (6 bases). Germline V lookup: CDR1 SGHTA, CDR2 FQGTGA. This CDR3 contains 14 residues. The CDR3 region is CGSSPGGVPDTQYF. CDR3 coding DNA: TGTGGCAGCAGTCCAGGAGGGGTTCCAGATACGCAGTATTTT.

This clonotype was seen a few times. The J gene is TRBJ2-3, the V gene TRBV7-2; D call uncertain. The ends were cut back, 2 bases at V and 2 bases at J, with 8 bases in the middle. CDR1 is SGHTA, CDR2 FQGNSA, per germline. This CDR3 is 14 amino acids long. The CDR3 is CASSLPASTDTQYF. As DNA, the CDR3 is TGTGCCAGCAGCTTACCCGCCTCCACAGATACGCAGTATTTT.

This clonotype has at least ten counts. This sequence joins TRBV5-1 and TRBJ2-3, with D perhaps matching TRBD1 (6 bases). Germline values: CDR1 SGHRS, CDR2 YFSETQ. This CDR3 spans 14 amino acids. The germline V and J ends were trimmed by 3 bases and 3 bases, with 11 bases remaining between them. This chain's CDR3 is CASSSGTPTDTQYF. Written as DNA, the CDR3 is TGCGCCAGCAGCTCCGGGACACCGACAGATACGCAGTATTTT.

In its sample, this clonotype was seen a few times. The chain employs TRBV11-2 and TRBJ2-7; D gene uncertain. This CDR3 is 13 amino acids long. Between the trimmed V and J ends, which lost 6 bases and 2 bases, there was a span of 11 bases. The V gene's germline CDR1 is SGHAT and CDR2 FQNNGV. CDR3 DNA sequence: TGTGCCAGCAGTCCTCGCCAAACCTACGAGCAGTACTTC. Translating gives CASSPRQTYEQYF. The entire variable domain, with the rest obtained from reference TRBV11-2 and TRBJ2-7, is as follows: EAGVAQSPRYKIIEKRQSVAFWCNPISGHATLYWYQQILGQGPKLLIQFQNNGVVDDSQLPKDRFSAERLKGVDSTLKIQPAKLEDSAVYLCASSPRQTYEQYFGPGTRLTVT.

The rearrangement joins TRBV4-2 to TRBJ2-7; 9 bases are a match to TRBD1. CDR3 length equals 15 residues. The junction had 3 bases not matched to a gene; V was cut back by 0 bases and J by 3 bases. Germline assignment: CDR1 LGHNA and CDR2 YNFKEQ. The CDR3 loop reads CASSQEYRGHYEQYF. The CDR3 nucleotides read TGTGCCAGCAGCCAAGAATACAGGGGGCACTACGAGCAGTACTTC.

This clonotype was observed at least ten times. The V and J genes are TRBV5-1 and TRBJ1-3; D remains unclear. The length of the CDR3 is 13 residues. The germline CDR1 and CDR2 sequences are SGHRS and YFSETQ. V was trimmed by 4 bases and J by 2 bases, leaving 7 bases between them. CDR3 in DNA: TGCGCCAGCAGCGCGGACCCTGGAAACACCATATATTTT. This encodes CASSADPGNTIYF. Full variable domain (remainder filled in from reference TRBV5-1 and TRBJ1-3): KAGVTQTPRYLIKTRGQQVTLSCSPISGHRSVSWYQQTPGQGLQFLFEYFSETQRNKGNFPGRFSGRQFSNSRSEMNVSTLELGDSALYLCASSADPGNTIYFGEGSWLTVV.

This chain connects TRBV5-6 to TRBJ2-5; D might be TRBD2 (5 bases). Germline CDR1 SGHDT, CDR2 YYEEEE. The CDR3 consists of 14 residues. The V gene lost 6 bases and the J gene lost 5 bases, with 17 bases spanning the gap. CDR3 amino acids: CASNKLQRSETQYF. The CDR3, as DNA: TGTGCCAGCAACAAATTACAGCGGAGTGAGACCCAGTACTTC.

The chain links TRBV6-1 to TRBJ2-1; a possible D gene is TRBD2 (7 bases). The germline CDR1 and CDR2 sequences are MNHNS and SASEGT. V was shortened by 4 bases and J by 6 bases, with 16 bases between the two germline ends. CDR3 length equals 15 residues. The CDR3: CASSALAEGGNEQFF. In DNA, the CDR3 is TGTGCCAGCAGTGCTCTAGCGGAGGGGGGCAATGAGCAGTTCTTC.

In regard to this clonotype: A much larger clone differs by one base, so this may be a read error. This chain uses TRBV10-3 with TRBJ2-5, with TRBD2 matching 11 bases. The V gene's germline CDR1 is ENHRY and CDR2 SYGVKD. This CDR3 has 18 residues. As DNA, the CDR3 is TGTGCCATCAGTCAGTCGACTAGCGGGGAACCCACCCAAGAGACCCAGTACTTC. It specifies CAISQSTSGEPTQETQYF.

The V gene is TRBV7-2, the J gene TRBJ2-7; TRBD2 agrees at 7 bases. V was pared by 5 bases and J by 2 bases, with 15 bases of the junction left unmatched. The CDR3 consists of 17 residues. CDR1 is SGHTA and CDR2 is FQGNSA in the germline V gene. The DNA for the CDR3 is TGTGCCAGCAGCCCTAGTGGGGGGGGGGGGAAAACCTACGAGCAGTACTTC. Translated, it gives CASSPSGGGGKTYEQYF.

This clonotype showed up many times. The rearrangement links TRBV2 to TRBJ2-1; 7 bases agree with TRBD2. The CDR3 length is 13 residues. Germline trimming cut 6 bases from V and 6 bases from J; bases unmatched to any gene: 5. From germline, CDR1 is SNHLY and CDR2 FYNNEI. CDR3 residues: CASRKAGINEQFF. CDR3 in DNA: TGTGCCAGCAGAAAAGCGGGGATCAATGAGCAGTTCTTC.

This clonotype turned up a few times. V gene TRBV20-1 combines with J gene TRBJ1-6; 9 bases line up with TRBD1. The germline CDR1 and CDR2 sequences are DFQATT and SNEGSKA (reference sequence). V was clipped by 4 bases and J by 0 bases; unmatched bases: 7. The CDR3 runs to 17 residues. CDR3 sequence reads: CSAKGQGPGSYNSPLHF. The CDR3 DNA follows: TGCAGTGCTAAAGGACAGGGGCCGGGCTCCTATAATTCACCCCTCCACTTT.

This clonotype was seen a handful of times. This chain's CDR3 is CASSFLLAGATGELFF. The CDR3 DNA follows: TGTGCCAGCAGTTTCCTCCTAGCGGGAGCCACCGGGGAGCTGTTTTTT. V is TRBV28 and J is TRBJ2-2, with 10 bases fitting TRBD2. Germline CDR1 MDHEN, CDR2 SYDVKM. Trimming removed 3 bases from V and 4 bases from J; junction bases left unmatched: 5. This CDR3 is 16 amino acids long.

To note about this clonotype: A much more abundant neighbour one base away suggests this may be a read error. The chain links TRBV3-1 to TRBJ1-4, with 7 bases fitting TRBD1. The CDR3 extends over 14 amino acids. Germline assignment: CDR1 LGHDT and CDR2 YNNKEL (reference sequence). Written as DNA, the CDR3 is TGTGCCAGCAGCGATACAGGGGCGGATGAAGAACTGTTTTTT. It yields the protein CASSDTGADEELFF.

V usage is TRBV7-9 and J usage is TRBJ2-1; D is undetermined. The V end lost 1 base, the J end lost 5 bases, and 9 bases lay between the germline ends. CDR3 size: 14 residues. Looked up from germline, CDR1 is SEHNR and CDR2 is FQNEAQ (reference sequence). CDR3 in amino acids: CASSLGLQNNEQFF. DNA for the CDR3: TGTGCCAGCAGCTTAGGGCTCCAGAACAATGAGCAGTTCTTC.

This chain links TRBV12-3 or TRBV12-4 with TRBJ1-3; D gene unclear. V lost 4 bases to trimming and J lost 6 bases, with 13 bases between them. The CDR3 length is 14 residues. CDR3 coding DNA: TGTGCCAGCAGTTCAACAGAGGGCTTAAACACCATATATTTT. Its translation: CASSSTEGLNTIYF.

V gene TRBV24-1 combines with J gene TRBJ1-5, with 7 positions matching TRBD1. This CDR3 contains 13 residues. With V trimmed by 7 bases and J by 3 bases, 2 bases remained unmatched. Germline V gene lookup returns CDR1 KGHDR and CDR2 SFDVKD. In DNA form, the CDR3 reads TGTGCCACCAGCAGGGGGAACAATCAGCCCCAGCATTTT. Translating gives CATSRGNNQPQHF.

This clonotype was counted many times. The chain joins TRBV6-1 to TRBJ2-3; D might be TRBD2 (6 bases). CDR1 is MNHNS, CDR2 SASEGT, per germline. The germline V and J ends were trimmed by 6 bases and 4 bases, with 17 bases remaining between them. CDR3 length equals 15 residues. CDR3 sequence (DNA): TGTGCCAGCAGCGCTAGGGACTCCCGATCAGATACGCAGTATTTT. Its translation: CASSARDSRSDTQYF.